The sequence of this T cell receptor beta chain was determined in a study of cytomegalovirus exposure and HLA in healthy donors (TCRdb year 2017). Notes on the research overall: According to an earlier analysis of around 600 of the donors, some 170 million T cells yielded roughly 110 million unique TCR beta sequences and around 280 Gb of sequence data. A handful of DR-DQ haplotypes were treated as single units for association and clustering because of strong linkage in the cohort. The genetic ancestry cluster associated with self-reported Caucasian donors included 65% to 90% of the approximately 430 genotyped donors. Typing coverage varied by locus: about 629-630 donors for A, B, C, DRB1 and DQB1; roughly 520 for DQA1; 600 to 610 for DPA1; 400 to 480 for DPB1. The study profiled the T cell repertoires of some 610 subjects by immunosequencing and related them to cytomegalovirus serostatus. A later analysis re-examined previously published TCR beta repertoires from 500 to 700 donors and added high-resolution HLA genotyping to investigate patterns of TCR occurrence. The study was designed to test whether signatures of past pathogen exposure could be identified by cataloging public T cell receptors. Among a few hundred genotyped donors of the cohort, an average of around 240,000 unique TCR beta nucleotide sequences were sequenced per donor, roughly a sixth of them non-productive. Along with the roughly 670-subject first cohort, a separate validation cohort of over a hundred different subjects was used. About 280 gigabases of sequencing data and around 88 million unique TCR sequences made up an early release that covered some 640 HLA-typed donors. A later genetic analysis used genome-wide SNP genotypes for about 65% of the roughly 700 donors, treating that subset as a discovery cohort. Rather than drawing on any new phenotypic data, the later analysis identified candidate immune exposures from TCR beta sequences and the way those sequences occurred across donors. Every repertoire in the discovery cohort had been generated on one and the same sequencing platform. Class I and class II HLA loci were covered by the typing at four-digit resolution. The study combined high-throughput TCR immunosequencing, statistical association of individual TCRs with disease status, and machine learning to predict cytomegalovirus infection status. Donor age, sex, ethnicity and CMV serostatus were compiled alongside the repertoire data. An earlier analysis of 500 to 650 of the donors applied high-throughput TCR beta sequencing to assess whether each TCR beta V gene segment acted as functional or pseudogenic.

The cohort was made up of approximately 700 healthy bone marrow donors. All cohort members were sampled while nominally healthy, although unrecorded immune exposures were likely present. The donor was CMV seronegative and was included in the group of several hundred seronegative cohort members. A peripheral blood sample was provided by each donor, and peripheral blood mononuclear cells were used for TCR beta sequencing. Genomic DNA was extracted from the blood cell samples with the Qiagen DNeasy Blood Extraction Kit. Paper-wide results and their limitations: An association between a missense DCLRE1C variant and V-gene and J-gene trimming of TCR beta chains was found in a later genetic analysis and replicated in an independent cohort. According to a later analysis, parvovirus B19, influenza, CMV and Epstein-Barr virus appeared linked to several top co-occurrence clusters. Only TCR beta chains were sequenced in this cohort, and the absence of alpha or paired-chain data limited detectable features. In an earlier analysis of more than 450 of the donors, most TCR beta V segments were observed in productive rearrangements about 87% or about 30% of the time, broadly matching IMGT annotations. According to a later analysis, TCR association rates differed among HLA loci, with DRB1 alleles showing the most associated TCRs and HLA-C alleles showing the fewest. Because counts were too low, roughly 17 rarely observed V segments, including chromosome 9 orphons, were left out of the earlier analysis of over 550 of the donors. A cluster of highly shared sequence variants was judged likely to represent a technical artifact of the sequencing pipeline. For the cohort, immune exposure information was limited to CMV serostatus. Most CMV-associated TCR beta chains appeared to be HLA-restricted in a later analysis, and the HLA associations seemed to be driven largely by CMV exposure. The classifier was reported to diagnose cytomegalovirus status with high specificity and sensitivity in both the original cohort and the validation cohort. The 87-base-pair reads could not distinguish some IMGT-functional V segments, including TRBV6-2 and TRBV6-3, so those segments were excluded. When HLA alleles, especially DR and DQ, strongly co-occurred, TCR associations were difficult to assign to individual alleles. Across donors, most TCR sequences were observed very rarely, whereas some public TCRs were present in many individuals. Correlated functional status among segregating V segments might reflect linkage disequilibrium, but an unknown experimental factor could not be ruled out. It was suggested by the authors that the approach could potentially be generalized to other disease states and immunological phenotypes. According to a later genetic analysis, donors in an Asian-associated ancestry cluster had fewer N-insertions in productive TCRs than the roughly 670-donor mean. Because HLA typing was missing for some donors at each locus, association tests included only the typed subset. At a false discovery rate of 0.05, a later analysis linked some 18,000 TCR beta sequences to specific HLA alleles. A further reported finding was that TCR beta sequences accurately predicted the HLA-A and HLA-B alleles for most subjects in the first cohort. The study listed 150 to 200 TCR beta chains as associated with cytomegalovirus. A later analysis found that HLA-associated TCR beta chains were more clonally expanded and had lower generation probabilities than equally common non-associated chains. In vitro tests confirmed that a few of the cytomegalovirus-associated TCR beta chains recognize cytomegalovirus antigens. Roughly uniform sequencing depth across donors was assumed in presence/absence analyses, although this assumption may not hold.

The junction shows trimming of 5 bases on V and 1 base on J, plus 11 bases between the germline ends. Its CDR3 holds 14 amino acids, cysteine through phenylalanine. Kept here is only the CDR3 DNA, which spans 42 bases and is read in frame from base 1. The germline V gene (reference sequence) specifies SGHAT as CDR1 and FQDESV as CDR2. Comments on this clone: Its antigen specificity is not known. No qualities accompany the bases; no much larger clone lies one base away.

Libraries were built with the immunoSEQ multiplex PCR assay. For the multiplex PCR, a mixture combining 60 forward primers for TCR Vbeta segments and 13 reverse primers for TCR Jbeta segments was used. Amplification of the CDR3 region of rearranged TCR beta genes was performed with a multiplex PCR assay on genomic DNA. Amplified TCR beta libraries were sequenced as 87-base-pair reads on the Illumina HiSeq System. As for the original processing: In a later analysis, 70 million to 95 million unique TCR beta chains were counted across the roughly 700 repertoires, and approximately 11 million of these chains were shared by at least two donors. Raw reads were error-corrected and collapsed into unique sequences with a nearest-neighbor algorithm that merged closely related sequences to remove PCR and sequencing errors. Alignment of CDR3 sequences to IMGT reference sequences was used to assign V, D and J gene segments. For a sequence to be retained, at least a six-nucleotide match to both a V gene segment and a J gene segment was required. A rearrangement was called productive if the CDR3 had no stop codons and remained in frame with V and J, and every other rearrangement was called non-productive. CDR3 was defined by IMGT convention, running from the second conserved V-encoded cysteine to the conserved J-encoded phenylalanine. The earlier analysis of about 610 of the donors excluded sequences that lacked an unambiguous match to a single V gene segment. In an earlier analysis of some 590 of the donors, a V segment was called functional when productive rearrangements were above 56.7%, and segregating when the standard deviation between donors exceeded 5%. A statistical classification framework was built to diagnose cytomegalovirus status from the catalog of TCR beta chain sequences. A later analysis assigned V and J genes by comparing TCR nucleotide sequences with IMGT/GENE-DB human TR gene sequences. A later analysis assigned CDR3 sequences and most-parsimonious VDJ recombination scenarios with the TCRdist pipeline. In a later analysis, each TCR beta chain was defined by its CDR3 amino acid sequence together with its V-gene family, and reads lacking a unique V-gene family were excluded. To address suspected cross-contamination and a sequencing artifact, a later analysis removed under 600 highly shared, low-generation-probability nucleotide sequences. In a later analysis, a clonal expansion index was calculated for each public chain from normalized within-repertoire ranks of inferred template counts. A later analysis computed generation probabilities with a VDJ recombination model fitted to out-of-frame rearrangements, and checked the results against IGoR. In a later analysis, TCR-TCR, TCR-HLA and TCR-CMV co-occurrence was scored with hypergeometric tests, and a repertoire-size bias correction was applied to TCR pairs. A later analysis estimated false discovery rates by permuting HLA or CMV assignments 20 times. In a later analysis, co-occurring TCRs were grouped using DBSCAN, and TCRdist sequence similarity was added for clustering within HLA-allele-positive subsets. Co-occurrence clustering excluded repertoires with fewer than 30,000 or more than 120,000 public chains, plus five with anomalous nucleotide sharing. TCRdb provides this immuneACCESS table in a form limited to in-frame rearrangements. Some clones are lacking; in checked studies, under half of them reflect an unresolved V gene, and why the rest are absent is not known. That table gives V, J and clone size, and the DNA gave D and trimming. Present in this sample are 99,000 or so clones, roughly 15% of which were seen just once. Over 0.8% of the sample is in the top ten clones.

The clonotype comes from a female donor in good health and CMV-seronegative. Sequenced: PBMCs. The chain is made from TRBV11-1 and TRBJ1-1, and TRBD1 may be the D gene, going by 5 matching bases. The CDR3 protein is CASSTDRTNTEAFF. At the DNA level, the sequence is TGTGCCAGCAGCACCGACAGAACGAACACTGAAGCTTTCTTT.